These 5 T cell receptor beta chains were sequenced from one sample in a study of T cells after yellow fever vaccination. TCRdb reprocessed the 5' RACE reads via MiXCR and lists one record per CDR3 protein. This sample carries some 500,000 distinct CDR3 sequences, approximately 13% of them seen once, and the ten largest clones take roughly an eighth. The source was PBMCs, collected on the day of the yellow fever booster vaccination. Receptors were obtained from a man aged 25-45 years who received the YFV17D yellow fever vaccine.

This clonotype was seen only a few times. This rearrangement joins TRBV2 to TRBJ2-5; D perhaps matches TRBD2 (5 bases). Deletions cut 6 bases from V and 5 bases from J, with 13 bases between. This CDR3 contains 13 residues. The germline CDR1 and CDR2 sequences are SNHLY and FYNNEI. CDR3 amino acids: CASRGSGLETQYF. CDR3 DNA: TGTGCCAGCAGGGGATCGGGATTGGAGACCCAGTACTTC.

A few counts support this clonotype. The CDR3 here is CSAPKGTAGGEQFF. The CDR3 DNA reads TGCAGTGCTCCAAAGGGGACGGCGGGCGGGGAGCAGTTCTTC. This sequence joins TRBV20-1 and TRBJ2-1; D tentatively fits TRBD1 or TRBD2 (5 bases each). This CDR3 is 14 amino acids long. The V end was cut by 5 bases, the J end by 10 bases, with 21 bases between. Germline V gene lookup returns CDR1 DFQATT and CDR2 SNEGSKA (reference sequence).

This clonotype was found a few times. This chain joins TRBV3-1 and TRBJ2-5; TRBD2 aligns across 7 bases. CDR3 length: 16 residues. The germline CDR1 and CDR2 sequences are LGHDT and YNNKEL (reference sequence). After removal of 1 base from V and 5 bases from J, the junction contained 10 bases not matched to a gene. The CDR3 DNA is TGTGCCAGCAGCCAAGGCGAGGCGGGAGAAGGGGAGACCCAGTACTTC. Its protein is CASSQGEAGEGETQYF.

Only a few counts were recorded for this clonotype. The chain is built from TRBV6-2 or TRBV6-3 and TRBJ2-7; D call uncertain. CDR3 size: 12 residues. Germline V lookup: CDR1 MNHEY, CDR2 SVGEGT. V lost 8 bases, J lost 8 bases, and 16 bases lay in between. CDR3 region: CASGSSDAKQYF. CDR3 bases: TGTGCCAGCGGATCGTCGGACGCGAAGCAGTACTTC.

This clonotype was seen only a few times. The chain carries TRBV30 and TRBJ2-2; D may match TRBD1 or TRBD2 (7 bases each). Germline V gene lookup returns CDR1 GTSNPN and CDR2 SVGIG (reference sequence). V dropped 4 bases and J dropped 6 bases, with 12 bases sitting between them. CDR3 length: 13 residues. For the CDR3, the DNA is TGTGCCTGGAAACCAGGGGGGGCCGGGGAGCTGTTTTTT. This gives the protein CAWKPGGAGELFF. Filled out from reference TRBV30 and TRBJ2-2, the complete variable domain reads SQTIHQWPATLVQPVGSPLSLECTVEGTSNPNLYWYRQAAGRGLQLLFYSVGIGQISSEVPQNLSASRPQDRQFILSSKKLLLSDSGFYLCAWKPGGAGELFFGEGSRLTVL.